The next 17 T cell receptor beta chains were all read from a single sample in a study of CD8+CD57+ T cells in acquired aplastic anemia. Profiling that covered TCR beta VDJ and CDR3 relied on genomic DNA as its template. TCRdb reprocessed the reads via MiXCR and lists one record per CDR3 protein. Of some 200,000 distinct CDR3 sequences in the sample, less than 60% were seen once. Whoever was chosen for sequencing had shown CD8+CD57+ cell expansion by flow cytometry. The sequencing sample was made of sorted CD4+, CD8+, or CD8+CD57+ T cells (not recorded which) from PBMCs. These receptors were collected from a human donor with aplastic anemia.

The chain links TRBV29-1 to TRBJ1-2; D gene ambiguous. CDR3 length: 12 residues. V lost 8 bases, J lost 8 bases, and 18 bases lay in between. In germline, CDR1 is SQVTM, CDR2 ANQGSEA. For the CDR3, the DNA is TGCAGCCTTGGACGGGTCCTCCACGGCTACACCTTC. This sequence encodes CSLGRVLHGYTF.

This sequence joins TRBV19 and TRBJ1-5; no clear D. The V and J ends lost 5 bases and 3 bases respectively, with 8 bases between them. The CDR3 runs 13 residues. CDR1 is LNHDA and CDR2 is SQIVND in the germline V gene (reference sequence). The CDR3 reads CASSVQHNQPQHF. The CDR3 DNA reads TGTGCCAGTAGTGTTCAGCACAATCAGCCCCAGCATTTT.

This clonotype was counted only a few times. The CDR3 is CAIRSGQGITEAFF. The CDR3 DNA follows: TGTGCCATCAGGTCGGGACAGGGCATCACTGAAGCTTTCTTT. This chain links TRBV10-3 with TRBJ1-1; 9 bases are a match to TRBD1. V shed 6 bases and J 4 bases; nucleotides not matched to a gene: 6. Germline lookup yields CDR1 ENHRY and CDR2 SYGVKD. CDR3 length equals 14 residues.

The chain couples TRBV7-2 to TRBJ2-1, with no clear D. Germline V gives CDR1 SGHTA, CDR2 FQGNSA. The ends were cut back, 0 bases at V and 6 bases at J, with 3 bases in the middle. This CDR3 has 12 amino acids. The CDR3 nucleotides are TGTGCCAGCAGCTTAGCACCCAATGAGCAGTTCTTC. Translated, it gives CASSLAPNEQFF.

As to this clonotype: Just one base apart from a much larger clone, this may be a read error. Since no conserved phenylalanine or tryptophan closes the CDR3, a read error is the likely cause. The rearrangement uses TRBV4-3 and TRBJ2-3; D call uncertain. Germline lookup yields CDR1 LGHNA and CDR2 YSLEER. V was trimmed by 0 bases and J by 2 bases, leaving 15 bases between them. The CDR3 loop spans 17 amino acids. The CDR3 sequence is CASSQDLSGSFTDTQYL. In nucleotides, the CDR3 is TGCGCCAGCAGCCAAGATCTGTCCGGCAGTTTCACAGATACGCAGTATCTT.

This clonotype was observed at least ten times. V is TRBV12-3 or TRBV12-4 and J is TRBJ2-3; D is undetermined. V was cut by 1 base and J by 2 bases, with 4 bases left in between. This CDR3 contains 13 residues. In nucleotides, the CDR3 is TGTGCCAGCAGTTTAGGGGCCACAGATACGCAGTATTTT. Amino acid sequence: CASSLGATDTQYF.

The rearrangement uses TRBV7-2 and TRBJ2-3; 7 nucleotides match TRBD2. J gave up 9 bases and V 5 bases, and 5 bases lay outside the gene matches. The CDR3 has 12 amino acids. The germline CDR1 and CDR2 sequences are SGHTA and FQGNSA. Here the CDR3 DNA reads TGTGCCAGCAGCCCCCGGGGGGTGACGCAGTATTTT. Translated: CASSPRGVTQYF.

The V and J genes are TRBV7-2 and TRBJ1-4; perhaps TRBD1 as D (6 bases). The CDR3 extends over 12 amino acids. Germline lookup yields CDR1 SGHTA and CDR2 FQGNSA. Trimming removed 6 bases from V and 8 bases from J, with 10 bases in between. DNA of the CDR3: TGTGCCAGCAGACCGGGGGGCGAAAAACTGTTTTTT. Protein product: CASRPGGEKLFF.

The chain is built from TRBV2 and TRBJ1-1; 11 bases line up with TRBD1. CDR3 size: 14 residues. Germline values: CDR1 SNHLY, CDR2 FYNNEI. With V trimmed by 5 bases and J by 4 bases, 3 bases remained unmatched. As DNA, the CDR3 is TGTGCCAGCAGTAGGGACAGGGGGATCACTGAAGCTTTCTTT. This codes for CASSRDRGITEAFF.

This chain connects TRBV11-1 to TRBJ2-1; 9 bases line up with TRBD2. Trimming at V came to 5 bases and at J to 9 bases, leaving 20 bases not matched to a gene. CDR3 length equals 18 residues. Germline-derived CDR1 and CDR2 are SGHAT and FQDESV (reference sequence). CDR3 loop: CASSRWGSGRTLLAEQFF. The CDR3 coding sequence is TGTGCCAGCAGCCGGTGGGGTAGCGGGAGAACTCTCTTAGCTGAGCAGTTCTTC.

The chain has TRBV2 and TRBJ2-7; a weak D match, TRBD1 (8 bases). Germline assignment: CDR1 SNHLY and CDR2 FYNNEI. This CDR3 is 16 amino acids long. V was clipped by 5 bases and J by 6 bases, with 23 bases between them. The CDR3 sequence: CASSFRAGGGRGEQYF. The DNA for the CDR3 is TGTGCCAGCAGTTTTCGGGCAGGGGGCGGGAGAGGCGAGCAGTACTTC.

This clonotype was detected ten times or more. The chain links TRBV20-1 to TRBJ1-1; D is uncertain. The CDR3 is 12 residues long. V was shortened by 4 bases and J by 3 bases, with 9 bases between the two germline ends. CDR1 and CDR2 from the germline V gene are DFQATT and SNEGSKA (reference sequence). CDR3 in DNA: TGCAGTGCTAAACAGTCGGACACTGAAGCTTTCTTT. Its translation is CSAKQSDTEAFF.

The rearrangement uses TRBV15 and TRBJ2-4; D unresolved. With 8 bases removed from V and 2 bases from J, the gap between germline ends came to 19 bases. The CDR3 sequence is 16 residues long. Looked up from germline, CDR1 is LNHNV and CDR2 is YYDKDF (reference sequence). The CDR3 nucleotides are TGTGCCACCTCAACCTGGGCCGGTCGGTCCAAAAACATTCAGTACTTC. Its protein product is CATSTWAGRSKNIQYF.

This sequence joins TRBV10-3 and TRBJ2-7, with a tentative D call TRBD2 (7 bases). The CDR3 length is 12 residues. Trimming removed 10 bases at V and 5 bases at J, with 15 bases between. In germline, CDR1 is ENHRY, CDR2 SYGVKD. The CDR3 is CATETGRDEQYF. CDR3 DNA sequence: TGTGCCACCGAAACAGGGAGGGACGAGCAGTACTTC.

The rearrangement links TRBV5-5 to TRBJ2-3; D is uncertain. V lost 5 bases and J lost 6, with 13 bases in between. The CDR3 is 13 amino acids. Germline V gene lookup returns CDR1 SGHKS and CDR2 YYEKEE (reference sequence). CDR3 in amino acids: CASSFGPFDTQYF. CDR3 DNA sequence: TGTGCCAGCAGTTTCGGCCCTTTCGATACGCAGTATTTT.

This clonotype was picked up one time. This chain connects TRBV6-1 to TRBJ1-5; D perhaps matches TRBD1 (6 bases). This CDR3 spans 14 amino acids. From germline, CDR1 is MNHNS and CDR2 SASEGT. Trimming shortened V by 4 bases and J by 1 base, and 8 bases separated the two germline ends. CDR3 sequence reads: CASSAGASNQPQHF. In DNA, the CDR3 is TGTGCCAGCAGTGCGGGGGCAAGCAATCAGCCCCAGCATTTT.

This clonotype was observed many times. CDR3 protein: CASSPGESGANVLTF. The CDR3 nucleotides read TGTGCCAGCAGCCCAGGGGAGAGTGGGGCCAACGTCCTGACTTTC. The chain has TRBV11-2 and TRBJ2-6; D is perhaps TRBD1 (6 bases). This CDR3 has 15 residues. Trimming cost V 5 bases and J 3 bases, with 11 bases left between them. Germline V lookup: CDR1 SGHAT, CDR2 FQNNGV.